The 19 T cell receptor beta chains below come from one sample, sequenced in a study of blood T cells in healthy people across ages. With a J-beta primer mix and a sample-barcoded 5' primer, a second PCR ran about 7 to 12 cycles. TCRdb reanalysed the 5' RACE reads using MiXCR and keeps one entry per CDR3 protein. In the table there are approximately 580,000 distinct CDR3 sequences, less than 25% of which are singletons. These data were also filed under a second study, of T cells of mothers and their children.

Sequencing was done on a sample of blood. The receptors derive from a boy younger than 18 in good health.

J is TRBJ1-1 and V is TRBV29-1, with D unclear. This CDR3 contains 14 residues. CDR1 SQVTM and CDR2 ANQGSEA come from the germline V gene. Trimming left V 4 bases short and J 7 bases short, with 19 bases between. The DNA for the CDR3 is TGCAGCGTTGGGTACTTCGGGAGGCGGGTTGAAGCTTTCTTT. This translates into CSVGYFGRRVEAFF.

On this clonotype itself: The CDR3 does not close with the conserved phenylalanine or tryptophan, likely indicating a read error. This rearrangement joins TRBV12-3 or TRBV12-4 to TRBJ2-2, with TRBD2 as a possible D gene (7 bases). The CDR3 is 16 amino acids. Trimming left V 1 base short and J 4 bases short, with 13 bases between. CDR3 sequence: CASSLVAGALTGELFL. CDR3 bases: TGTGCCAGCAGTTTAGTTGCGGGGGCACTCACCGGGGAGCTGTTTCTT.

The CDR3 sequence is CASSRKGDYRLHQETQYF. DNA of the CDR3: TGTGCCAGCAGTCGTAAGGGGGACTACCGACTGCACCAAGAGACCCAGTACTTC. The chain has TRBV5-6 and TRBJ2-5, with a weak D call TRBD2 (7 bases). V dropped 5 bases and J dropped 0 bases, with 23 bases sitting between them. CDR1 is SGHDT, CDR2 YYEEEE, per germline. This CDR3 has 18 residues.

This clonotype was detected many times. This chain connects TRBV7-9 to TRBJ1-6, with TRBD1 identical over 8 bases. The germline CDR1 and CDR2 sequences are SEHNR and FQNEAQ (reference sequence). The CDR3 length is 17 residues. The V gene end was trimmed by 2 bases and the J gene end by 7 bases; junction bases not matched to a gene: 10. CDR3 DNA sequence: TGTGCCAGCAGCTTACTTCTCGGACAGGGCGAGAATTCACCCCTCCACTTT. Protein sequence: CASSLLLGQGENSPLHF. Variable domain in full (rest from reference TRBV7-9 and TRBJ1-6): DTGVSQNPRHKITKRGQNVTFRCDPISEHNRLYWYRQTLGQGPEFLTYFQNEAQLEKSRLLSDRFSAERPKGSFSTLEIQRTEQGDSAMYLCASSLLLGQGENSPLHFGNGTRLTVT.

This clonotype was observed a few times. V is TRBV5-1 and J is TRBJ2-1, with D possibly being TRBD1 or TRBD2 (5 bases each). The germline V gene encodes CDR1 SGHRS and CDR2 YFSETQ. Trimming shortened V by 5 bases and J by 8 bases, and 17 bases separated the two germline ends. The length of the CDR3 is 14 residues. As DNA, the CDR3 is TGCGCCAGCAGACCCCCGGGGCTGGTCGATGAGCAGTTCTTC. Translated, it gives CASRPPGLVDEQFF. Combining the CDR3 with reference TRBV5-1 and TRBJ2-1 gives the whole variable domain KAGVTQTPRYLIKTRGQQVTLSCSPISGHRSVSWYQQTPGQGLQFLFEYFSETQRNKGNFPGRFSGRQFSNSRSEMNVSTLELGDSALYLCASRPPGLVDEQFFGPGTRLTVL.

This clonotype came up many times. This CDR3 is CASGQFNSPLHF. In DNA, the CDR3 is TGTGCCAGCGGACAGTTCAATTCACCCCTCCACTTT. The V call is TRBV27, the J call TRBJ1-6; D is possibly TRBD1 (6 bases). The V gene's germline CDR1 is MNHEY and CDR2 SMNVEV (reference sequence). V was shortened by 8 bases and J by 7 bases, with 9 bases between the two germline ends. The CDR3 totals 12 residues.

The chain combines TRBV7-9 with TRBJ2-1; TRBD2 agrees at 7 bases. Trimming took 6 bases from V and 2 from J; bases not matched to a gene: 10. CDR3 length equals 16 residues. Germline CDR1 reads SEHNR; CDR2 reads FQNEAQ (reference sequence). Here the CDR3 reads CASSPPGEGPYNEQFF. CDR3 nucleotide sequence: TGTGCCAGCAGTCCCCCTGGGGAGGGCCCCTACAATGAGCAGTTCTTC.

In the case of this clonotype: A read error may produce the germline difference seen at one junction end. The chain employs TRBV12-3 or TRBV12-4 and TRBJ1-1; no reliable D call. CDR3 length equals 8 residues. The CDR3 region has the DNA TGTGCCAGCAGTTTATTTGGGTTT. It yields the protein CASSLFGF.

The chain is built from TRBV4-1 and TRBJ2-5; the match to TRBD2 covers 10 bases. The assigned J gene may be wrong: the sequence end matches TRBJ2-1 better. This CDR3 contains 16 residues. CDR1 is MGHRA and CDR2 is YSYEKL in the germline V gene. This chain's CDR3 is CASSQGLAGTSGEQFF. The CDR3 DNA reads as TGCGCCAGCAGCCAAGGACTAGCGGGTACATCAGGTGAGCAGTTCTTC.

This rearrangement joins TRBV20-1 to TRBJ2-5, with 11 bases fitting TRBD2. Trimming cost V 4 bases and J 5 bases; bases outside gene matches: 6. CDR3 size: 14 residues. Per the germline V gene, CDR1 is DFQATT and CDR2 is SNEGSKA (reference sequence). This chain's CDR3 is CSAKTSGRRETQYF. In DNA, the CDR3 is TGCAGTGCTAAAACTAGCGGGAGACGGGAGACCCAGTACTTC.

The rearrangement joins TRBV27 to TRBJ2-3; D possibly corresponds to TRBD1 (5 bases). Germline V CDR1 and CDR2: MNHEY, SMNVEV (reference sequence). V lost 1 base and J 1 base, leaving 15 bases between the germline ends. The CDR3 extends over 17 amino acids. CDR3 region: CASSLYYRVRGTDTQYF. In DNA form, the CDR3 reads TGTGCCAGCAGTTTATATTATAGGGTCAGGGGCACAGATACGCAGTATTTT.

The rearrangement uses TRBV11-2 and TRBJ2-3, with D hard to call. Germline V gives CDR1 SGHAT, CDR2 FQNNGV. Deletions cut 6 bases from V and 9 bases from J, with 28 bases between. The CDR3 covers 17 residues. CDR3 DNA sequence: TGTGCCAGCAGTTCAGCCCGACTTGGGATACTCTCTCACACGCAGTATTTT. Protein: CASSSARLGILSHTQYF.

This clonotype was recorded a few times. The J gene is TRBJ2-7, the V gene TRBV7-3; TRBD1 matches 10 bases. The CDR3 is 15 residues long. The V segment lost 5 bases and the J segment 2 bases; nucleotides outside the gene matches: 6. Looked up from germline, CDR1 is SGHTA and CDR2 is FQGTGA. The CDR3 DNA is TGTGCCAGCAGCCCGGACAGGGGGGTTCCCTACGAGCAGTACTTC. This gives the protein CASSPDRGVPYEQYF.

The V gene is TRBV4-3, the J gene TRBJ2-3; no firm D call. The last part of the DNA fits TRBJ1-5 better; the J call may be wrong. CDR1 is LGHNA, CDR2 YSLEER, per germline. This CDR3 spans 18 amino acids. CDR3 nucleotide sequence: TGCGCCAGCAGCCAAGATCGAGGCGATGACGGGATCTCGGATACGCAGCATTTT. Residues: CASSQDRGDDGISDTQHF.

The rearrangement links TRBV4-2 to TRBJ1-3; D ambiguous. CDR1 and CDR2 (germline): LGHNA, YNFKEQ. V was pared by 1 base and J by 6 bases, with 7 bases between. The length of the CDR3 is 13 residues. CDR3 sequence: CASSQVLLNTIYF. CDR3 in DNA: TGTGCCAGCAGCCAAGTGTTACTAAACACCATATATTTT.

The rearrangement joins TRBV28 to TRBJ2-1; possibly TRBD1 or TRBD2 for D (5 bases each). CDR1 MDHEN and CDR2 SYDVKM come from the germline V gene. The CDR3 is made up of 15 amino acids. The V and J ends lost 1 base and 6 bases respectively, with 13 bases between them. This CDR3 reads CASSLLGPQGNEQFF. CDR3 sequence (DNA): TGTGCCAGCAGTTTATTGGGACCCCAGGGCAATGAGCAGTTCTTC.

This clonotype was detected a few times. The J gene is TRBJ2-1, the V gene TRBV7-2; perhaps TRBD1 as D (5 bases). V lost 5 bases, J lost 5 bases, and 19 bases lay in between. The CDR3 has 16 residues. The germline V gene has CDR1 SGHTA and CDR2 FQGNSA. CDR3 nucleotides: TGTGCCAGCAGCGAGCATCCCCTGTCAGGGAACAATGAGCAGTTCTTC. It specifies CASSEHPLSGNNEQFF.

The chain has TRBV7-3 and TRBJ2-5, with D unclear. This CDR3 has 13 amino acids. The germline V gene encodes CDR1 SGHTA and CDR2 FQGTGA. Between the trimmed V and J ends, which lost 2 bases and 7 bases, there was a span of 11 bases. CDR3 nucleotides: TGTGCCAGCAGCTTACGGACCCTTGGGACCCAGTACTTC. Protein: CASSLRTLGTQYF.

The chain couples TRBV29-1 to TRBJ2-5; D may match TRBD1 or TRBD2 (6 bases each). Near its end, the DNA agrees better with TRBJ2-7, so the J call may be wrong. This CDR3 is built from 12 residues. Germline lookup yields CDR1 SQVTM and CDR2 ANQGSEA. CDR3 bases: TGCAGCGTTGGAGGGGGGACGGACGAGCAGTACTTC. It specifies CSVGGGTDEQYF.